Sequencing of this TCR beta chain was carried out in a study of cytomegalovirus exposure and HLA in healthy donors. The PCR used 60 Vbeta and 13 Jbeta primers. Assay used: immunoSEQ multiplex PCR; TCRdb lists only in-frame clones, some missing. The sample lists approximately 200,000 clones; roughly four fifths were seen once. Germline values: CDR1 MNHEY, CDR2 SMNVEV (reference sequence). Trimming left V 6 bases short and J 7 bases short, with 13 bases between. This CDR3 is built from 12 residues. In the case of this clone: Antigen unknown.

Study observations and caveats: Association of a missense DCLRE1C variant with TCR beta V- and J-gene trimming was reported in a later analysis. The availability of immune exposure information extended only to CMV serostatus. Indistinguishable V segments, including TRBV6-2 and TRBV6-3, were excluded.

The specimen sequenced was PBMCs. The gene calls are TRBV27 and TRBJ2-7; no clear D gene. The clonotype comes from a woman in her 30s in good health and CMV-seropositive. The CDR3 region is CASSRPLGEQYF. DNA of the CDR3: TGTGCCAGCAGCCGCCCCCTCGGGGAGCAGTACTTC.